The 22 T cell receptor beta chains below all came from one sample that was sequenced in a study of T cell repertoires in ileal Crohn's disease. Regarding time point: neoterminal ileum biopsy at postoperative endoscopy, about 6 months after surgery. The protocol was immunoSEQ multiplex PCR, while the TCRdb copy is restricted to in-frame clones and leaves out a portion. The profile shows some 14,000 clones, over 70% of them singletons. The sequenced sample consisted of ileal tissue. These receptors all stem from an adult with Crohn's disease.

The chain is built from TRBV2 and TRBJ2-5, with D possibly being TRBD1 (5 bases). This CDR3 comprises 14 residues. Germline CDR1 is SNHLY and CDR2 is FYNNEI. With 6 bases removed from V and 1 base from J, the gap between germline ends came to 12 bases. The CDR3 protein is CASSGRQFQETQYF. The DNA of the CDR3 is TGTGCCAGCAGCGGTAGACAGTTCCAAGAGACCCAGTACTTC.

This chain uses TRBV7-8 with TRBJ2-3, with TRBD2 matching over 9 bases. This CDR3 is 16 amino acids long. V lost 5 bases, J lost 0 bases, and 6 bases stayed unmatched. Germline CDR1 and CDR2: SGHVS and FQNEAQ. The CDR3 loop reads CASSPKRGASTDTQYF. In DNA form, the CDR3 reads TGTGCCAGCAGCCCAAAGCGGGGGGCGAGCACAGATACGCAGTATTTT.

This rearrangement joins TRBV11-2 to TRBJ2-3; TRBD2 aligns across 10 bases. The CDR3 sequence is 17 residues long. Germline V CDR1 and CDR2: SGHAT, FQNNGV. With 0 bases clipped from V and 5 bases from J, the junction kept 8 bases outside the gene matches. The CDR3 nucleotides read TGTGCCAGCAGCTTAGATCGAGGCGCTAGCGGGGGAGATACGCAGTATTTT. Its translation is CASSLDRGASGGDTQYF.

The chain combines TRBV18 with TRBJ1-2; 12 bases are a match to TRBD1. The CDR3 sequence is 16 residues long. V lost 3 bases, J lost 8 bases, and 10 bases stayed unmatched. Germline CDR1 and CDR2: KGHSH and LQKENI. This CDR3 is CASSPFPGQGAEGYTF. DNA for the CDR3: TGTGCCAGCTCACCCTTTCCGGGACAGGGGGCTGAGGGCTACACCTTC.

This sequence joins TRBV5-1 and TRBJ1-2; TRBD1 matches at 10 bases. V gave up 0 bases and J gave up 8 bases; unmatched junction bases: 4. Germline V gene data show CDR1 as SGHRS and CDR2 as YFSETQ. CDR3 length: 14 amino acids. CDR3 loop: CASSLGTGGRGYTF. The CDR3, as DNA: TGCGCCAGCAGCTTGGGGACAGGGGGGCGCGGCTACACCTTC.

The rearrangement joins TRBV5-1 to TRBJ2-7; tentative D call: TRBD1 (5 bases). Germline values: CDR1 SGHRS, CDR2 YFSETQ. V was shortened by 3 bases and J by 3 bases, with 10 bases between the two germline ends. The CDR3 extends over 13 amino acids. The CDR3 spells CASSSTEYYEQYF. CDR3 nucleotide sequence: TGCGCCAGCAGCTCGACAGAATACTACGAGCAGTACTTC.

This clone was observed a single time. The genes are TRBV19 and TRBJ2-5; D unclear. Looked up from germline, CDR1 is LNHDA and CDR2 is SQIVND (reference sequence). Deletions cut 2 bases from V and 2 bases from J, with 6 bases between. The CDR3 runs 13 residues. CDR3 nucleotides: TGTGCCAGTAGTATACACACACAAGAGACCCAGTACTTC. Its translation: CASSIHTQETQYF.

The chain employs TRBV15 and TRBJ2-2, with D perhaps TRBD2 (5 bases). This CDR3 has 16 residues. V dropped 1 base and J dropped 4 bases, with 13 bases sitting between them. The germline V gene encodes CDR1 LNHNV and CDR2 YYDKDF (reference sequence). The CDR3 sequence: CATSRGSLRGTGELFF. In DNA, the CDR3 is TGTGCCACCAGCAGAGGGTCTCTCCGGGGCACCGGGGAGCTGTTTTTT.

J is TRBJ2-3 and V is TRBV6-1, with D perhaps TRBD2 (6 bases). The CDR3 has 15 amino acids. Looked up from germline, CDR1 is MNHNS and CDR2 is SASEGT. V was trimmed by 2 bases and J by 3 bases, leaving 12 bases between them. The CDR3 DNA sequence: TGTGCCAGCAGTGAAAGGCAGGGAGGTACAGATACGCAGTATTTT. It translates to CASSERQGGTDTQYF.

The genes are TRBV5-5 and TRBJ2-3, with TRBD2 as a possible D gene (6 bases). Trimming left V 4 bases short and J 8 bases short, with 14 bases between. The germline V gene encodes CDR1 SGHKS and CDR2 YYEKEE (reference sequence). The CDR3 spans 13 residues. The CDR3 protein is CASSTRPGGTQYF. The CDR3 nucleotides are TGTGCCAGCAGCACCCGCCCCGGGGGTACGCAGTATTTT.

The chain couples TRBV5-6 to TRBJ2-5; the D is unclear. The length of the CDR3 is 12 residues. V lost 1 base and J 5 bases, leaving 6 bases between the germline ends. The germline V gene has CDR1 SGHDT and CDR2 YYEEEE. CDR3 bases: TGTGCCAGCAGCTTGTATGAGGAGACCCAGTACTTC. Protein sequence: CASSLYEETQYF.

This clone was counted a single time. The V call is TRBV5-6, the J call TRBJ2-7, with a tentative D call TRBD2 (6 bases). Trimming took off 10 bases at V and 0 bases at J, with 14 bases between the two ends. The CDR3 is made up of 13 amino acids. Germline V lookup: CDR1 SGHDT, CDR2 YYEEEE. DNA of the CDR3: TGTGCCTCGGCGCGGGACCTCTCCTACGAGCAGTACTTC. Protein sequence: CASARDLSYEQYF.

This clone appeared a few times. The V call is TRBV2, the J call TRBJ1-5; weak D call: TRBD1 (5 bases). The CDR3 contains 13 residues. CDR1 SNHLY and CDR2 FYNNEI come from the germline V gene. V dropped 6 bases and J dropped 3 bases, with 9 bases sitting between them. CDR3 DNA sequence: TGTGCCAGCAGGGTGACAGCCAATCAGCCCCAGCATTTT. Protein product: CASRVTANQPQHF.

The chain joins TRBV30 to TRBJ1-1; D is uncertain. The V end lost 0 bases, the J end lost 8 bases, and 19 bases lay between the germline ends. Looked up from germline, CDR1 is GTSNPN and CDR2 is SVGIG (reference sequence). The CDR3 contains 15 residues. The CDR3 region is CAWSVRGPLGMEAFF. CDR3 nucleotides: TGTGCCTGGAGTGTTAGAGGACCCCTGGGGATGGAAGCTTTCTTT. Filled out from reference TRBV30 and TRBJ1-1, the complete variable domain reads SQTIHQWPATLVQPVGSPLSLECTVEGTSNPNLYWYRQAAGRGLQLLFYSVGIGQISSEVPQNLSASRPQDRQFILSSKKLLLSDSGFYLCAWSVRGPLGMEAFFGQGTRLTVV.

The chain joins TRBV4-1 to TRBJ2-3; weak D call: TRBD1 (7 bases). The CDR3 runs to 17 residues. Germline V gene data show CDR1 as MGHRA and CDR2 as YSYEKL. V gave up 0 bases and J gave up 6 bases, with 19 bases separating them. CDR3 nucleotides: TGCGCCAGCAGCCAAGATGGAGGAGGGGGCGCAGGGGATACGCAGTATTTT. This gives the protein CASSQDGGGGAGDTQYF.

Regarding this clone: The junction and the germline gene differ at one end; a read error may be behind it. The chain is built from TRBV30 and TRBJ2-1; 12 nucleotides align to TRBD2. Germline values: CDR1 GTSNPN, CDR2 SVGIG (reference sequence). The CDR3 runs 17 residues. CDR3 sequence reads: CAWSVRPSGRAYNEQFF. As DNA, the CDR3 is TGTGCCTGGAGTGTACGCCCTAGCGGGAGGGCCTATAATGAGCAGTTCTTC.

This clone is a singleton in its sample. In DNA form, the CDR3 reads TGTGCCAGCAGGGAAACAGGGAACTCTGGAAACACCATATATTTT. Translation gives CASRETGNSGNTIYF. V and J are TRBV13 and TRBJ1-3; D may be TRBD1 (6 bases). This CDR3 comprises 15 residues. Germline values: CDR1 PRHDT, CDR2 FYEKMQ (reference sequence). V lost 6 bases and J lost 0, with 12 bases in between. Using reference TRBV13 and TRBJ1-3 for the parts outside the CDR3, the full variable domain is AAGVIQSPRHLIKEKRETATLKCYPIPRHDTVYWYQQGPGQDPQFLISFYEKMQSDKGSIPDRFSAQQFSDYHSELNMSSLELGDSALYFCASRETGNSGNTIYFGEGSWLTVV.

The genes are TRBV7-2 and TRBJ2-1, with a weak D call TRBD2 (6 bases). From germline, CDR1 is SGHTA and CDR2 FQGNSA. Trimming removed 4 bases from V and 10 bases from J, with 11 bases in between. The CDR3 runs to 12 residues. Here the CDR3 DNA reads TGTGCCAGCAGCTCAAATCTAGCGGAGCAGTTCTTC. Its translation is CASSSNLAEQFF.

CDR3: CASSKNLPGGRTYEQYF. CDR3 DNA sequence: TGTGCCAGTAGTAAAAACCTCCCTGGCGGGAGGACCTACGAGCAGTACTTC. This rearrangement joins TRBV19 to TRBJ2-7, with 8 bases aligning to TRBD2. The germline V gene has CDR1 LNHDA and CDR2 SQIVND (reference sequence). CDR3 length equals 17 residues. V gave up 4 bases and J gave up 2 bases; unmatched junction bases: 13.

This clone qualifies as large. The V call is TRBV30, the J call TRBJ1-2; D not resolved. Between the trimmed V and J ends, which lost 2 bases and 4 bases, there was a span of 5 bases. This CDR3 has 11 residues. CDR1 and CDR2 from the germline V gene are GTSNPN and SVGIG (reference sequence). CDR3 in amino acids: CAWSTRYGYTF. The CDR3 bases are TGTGCCTGGAGTACACGCTATGGCTACACCTTC.

This clone was observed a single time. The chain is built from TRBV28 and TRBJ2-7; weak D call: TRBD1 (5 bases). The CDR3 runs to 14 residues. CDR1 MDHEN and CDR2 SYDVKM come from the germline V gene. The V gene lost 3 bases and the J gene lost 0 bases, with 9 bases spanning the gap. CDR3 DNA sequence: TGTGCCAGCAGTTTTCAGGGCCCCTCCTACGAGCAGTACTTC. Amino acids: CASSFQGPSYEQYF.

The chain uses TRBV5-5 and TRBJ2-7; D is ambiguous. Germline V gene sequence: CDR1 SGHKS, CDR2 YYEKEE (reference sequence). The CDR3 is 13 amino acids. The V end was cut by 3 bases, the J end by 3 bases, with 10 bases between. CDR3 residues: CASSSWALYEQYF. The DNA of the CDR3 is TGTGCCAGCAGCTCGTGGGCCCTCTACGAGCAGTACTTC.